The 23 T cell receptor beta chains presented below share a single source sample, sequenced in a study of cytomegalovirus exposure and HLA in healthy donors (dated by TCRdb to between 2016 and 2019). The method behind the library was the immunoSEQ multiplex PCR assay. For the multiplex PCR, a mixture combining 60 forward primers for TCR Vbeta segments and 13 reverse primers for TCR Jbeta segments was used. TCRdb took over this immuneACCESS table, retaining in-frame rearrangements with V and J assigned. Such tables are incomplete; in checked studies, under half of the missing clones stem from an unresolved V gene, and the remainder is unexplained. The sample contains approximately 170,000 clones, 60% to 80% of them found a single time. The biggest ten clones account for roughly 1.5% of the sample. Sequenced: PBMCs. These receptors all stem from a woman younger than 35 in good health and CMV-seronegative.

CDR3 DNA sequence: TGTGCCAGCAGCTCTCCGGGACAGGGCCCCTACGAGCAGTACTTC. Its protein product is CASSSPGQGPYEQYF. The chain has TRBV28 and TRBJ2-7; 9 bases align to TRBD1. Germline V lookup: CDR1 MDHEN, CDR2 SYDVKM. V shed 6 bases, J shed 2 bases, and the junction held 8 bases outside the gene matches. CDR3 length: 15 residues.

This chain connects TRBV9 to TRBJ1-2; D may be TRBD1 (6 bases). V was trimmed by 4 bases and J by 3 bases, leaving 10 bases between them. The germline V gene has CDR1 SGDLS and CDR2 YYNGEE. The CDR3 is made up of 13 amino acids. CDR3 region: CASSSTGDYGYTF. The DNA for the CDR3 is TGTGCCAGCAGCTCGACAGGAGACTATGGCTACACCTTC.

The rearrangement joins TRBV19 to TRBJ1-3; the D is unclear. Trimming cost V 7 bases and J 4 bases, with 14 bases left between them. The CDR3 has 14 amino acids. Germline CDR1 is LNHDA and CDR2 is SQIVND (reference sequence). The CDR3 DNA reads TGTGCCAGTATGGAGGAAATGGGAGGAAACACCATATATTTT. It specifies CASMEEMGGNTIYF.

This clone was found a few times. The chain links TRBV19 to TRBJ1-1, with D possibly TRBD1 on 5 matching bases. This CDR3 is 15 amino acids long. Between the trimmed V and J ends, which lost 1 base and 0 bases, there was a span of 9 bases. Germline values: CDR1 LNHDA, CDR2 SQIVND (reference sequence). The CDR3: CASSIGGALNTEAFF. CDR3 sequence (DNA): TGTGCCAGTAGTATAGGCGGGGCGTTGAACACTGAAGCTTTCTTT.

V usage is TRBV5-1 and J usage is TRBJ1-3, with D hard to call. V was shortened by 1 base and J by 9 bases, with 17 bases between the two germline ends. Germline assignment: CDR1 SGHRS and CDR2 YFSETQ. The CDR3 is 15 amino acids. CDR3 in DNA: TGCGCCAGCAGCTTGCTGCCCCAGGAAGGGAGCACCATATATTTT. Amino acid sequence: CASSLLPQEGSTIYF.

The chain employs TRBV7-2 and TRBJ2-7, with no clear D. This CDR3 has 13 amino acids. Germline V lookup: CDR1 SGHTA, CDR2 FQGNSA. The V end lost 0 bases, the J end lost 4 bases, and 7 bases lay between the germline ends. In DNA form, the CDR3 reads TGTGCCAGCAGCTTAGCGTATTCTTACGAGCAGTACTTC. Translation gives CASSLAYSYEQYF.

The rearrangement joins TRBV28 to TRBJ1-1; TRBD1 matches 7 bases. Looked up from germline, CDR1 is MDHEN and CDR2 is SYDVKM. V was clipped by 4 bases and J by 4 bases; unmatched bases: 6. The CDR3 has 14 residues. The CDR3 coding sequence is TGTGCCAGCAGTTCCAACCACAGGGGCACTGAAGCTTTCTTT. Translation: CASSSNHRGTEAFF. Looking up the rest from reference TRBV28 and TRBJ1-1 gives the full variable domain: DVKVTQSSRYLVKRTGEKVFLECVQDMDHENMFWYRQDPGLGLRLIYFSYDVKMKEKGDIPEGYSVSREKKERFSLILESASTNQTSMYLCASSSNHRGTEAFFGQGTRLTVV.

This chain links TRBV5-8 with TRBJ2-6, with TRBD1 matching over 8 bases. Losses at the gene ends were 2 bases for V and 0 bases for J; bases not matched to a gene: 7. The CDR3 is 18 residues long. CDR1 and CDR2 (germline): SGHTS, YDEGEE. The CDR3 coding sequence is TGTGCCAGCAGCTTCCAGGACAGGGTATTCTCTGGGGCCAACGTCCTGACTTTC. Amino acids: CASSFQDRVFSGANVLTF.

The genes are TRBV5-1 and TRBJ2-3; 7 bases align to TRBD2. Germline-derived CDR1 and CDR2 are SGHRS and YFSETQ. V lost 0 bases and J lost 2; bases outside the gene matches: 6. CDR3 length: 16 amino acids. CDR3 sequence reads: CASSLGERGITDTQYF. In nucleotides, the CDR3 is TGCGCCAGCAGCTTGGGGGAGCGGGGTATCACAGATACGCAGTATTTT. Supplemented by reference TRBV5-1 and TRBJ2-3, the full variable domain reads KAGVTQTPRYLIKTRGQQVTLSCSPISGHRSVSWYQQTPGQGLQFLFEYFSETQRNKGNFPGRFSGRQFSNSRSEMNVSTLELGDSALYLCASSLGERGITDTQYFGPGTRLTVL.

V is TRBV6-1 and J is TRBJ2-3, with D perhaps matching TRBD2 (5 bases). Between the trimmed V and J ends, which lost 5 bases and 8 bases, there was a span of 11 bases. Germline V gene data show CDR1 as MNHNS and CDR2 as SASEGT. The CDR3 is 12 residues long. The CDR3 nucleotides read TGTGCCAGCAGTAAAGACCGGGGTACGCAGTATTTT. The encoded protein is CASSKDRGTQYF.

This clone was counted once. This sequence joins TRBV6-5 and TRBJ2-5, with TRBD1 matching over 8 bases. Germline V gene lookup returns CDR1 MNHEY and CDR2 SVGAGI. CDR3 length equals 14 residues. Trimming at V came to 4 bases and at J to 5 bases, leaving 6 bases not matched to a gene. CDR3 DNA sequence: TGTGCCAGCAGTTTAAGGACAGGGAGGGAGACCCAGTACTTC. It codes for CASSLRTGRETQYF.

The rearrangement links TRBV27 to TRBJ1-1; D is unclear. The germline V gene encodes CDR1 MNHEY and CDR2 SMNVEV (reference sequence). CDR3 size: 12 residues. Trimming removed 6 bases at V and 4 bases at J, with 9 bases between. As DNA, the CDR3 is TGTGCCAGCAGGGGTAGCGGCACTGAAGCTTTCTTT. Translated, it gives CASRGSGTEAFF.

This chain uses TRBV27 with TRBJ2-3, with 9 nucleotides matching TRBD2. The V segment lost 4 bases and the J segment 2 bases; nucleotides outside the gene matches: 10. Germline values: CDR1 MNHEY, CDR2 SMNVEV (reference sequence). The CDR3 extends over 17 amino acids. The DNA of the CDR3 is TGTGCCAGCAGTTCTCCATTGCGGGGGGGGTTCACAGATACGCAGTATTTT. Encoded protein: CASSSPLRGGFTDTQYF.

In this sample, this clone turned up once. The junction departs from germline at one end; a sequencing error may be responsible. The chain couples TRBV7-9 to TRBJ1-1, with 10 bases identical to TRBD1. Per germline, CDR1 SEHNR and CDR2 FQNEAQ (reference sequence). The CDR3 is 18 amino acids. The CDR3 is CSSSYPGQGKSKTTEAFF. As DNA, the CDR3 is TGTTCCAGCAGCTACCCGGGACAGGGGAAAAGTAAGACCACTGAAGCTTTCTTT.

The chain recombines TRBV28 with TRBJ2-7; tentatively, D is TRBD2 (7 bases). V lost 6 bases to trimming and J lost 6 bases, with 18 bases between them. Germline V gives CDR1 MDHEN, CDR2 SYDVKM. This CDR3 has 14 amino acids. CDR3 amino acids: CASRSPGGAREQYF. CDR3 bases: TGTGCCAGCAGATCGCCGGGGGGCGCACGCGAGCAGTACTTC.

This chain uses TRBV5-1 with TRBJ2-7, with TRBD2 matching 10 bases. CDR3 length: 15 residues. The trim removed 2 bases at V and 2 bases at J, leaving 4 bases unmatched. CDR1 is SGHRS, CDR2 YFSETQ, per germline. CDR3 in DNA: TGCGCCAGCAGCTTAAGCGGGGGGGTAGCCTACGAGCAGTACTTC. Its translation: CASSLSGGVAYEQYF.

The V gene is TRBV7-2, the J gene TRBJ1-6, with 10 bases that match TRBD1. The CDR3 is 16 amino acids. After removal of 4 bases from V and 10 bases from J, the junction contained 10 bases not matched to a gene. Looked up from germline, CDR1 is SGHTA and CDR2 is FQGNSA. The CDR3 DNA reads TGTGCCAGCAGCTCCCTCGACAGGGGGCAAGGATCACCCCTCCACTTT. Translation gives CASSSLDRGQGSPLHF.

This chain links TRBV6-5 with TRBJ2-3, with a weak D call TRBD2 (5 bases). The V gene's germline CDR1 is MNHEY and CDR2 SVGAGI. Trimming took off 6 bases at V and 3 bases at J, with 13 bases between the two ends. CDR3 size: 14 residues. CDR3 in amino acids: CASRIRSGTDTQYF. CDR3 DNA: TGTGCCAGCAGGATACGAAGCGGTACAGATACGCAGTATTTT.

This clone appeared once. The chain is built from TRBV14 and TRBJ2-7; D unresolved. V was pared by 4 bases and J by 0 bases, with 10 bases between. There are 14 residues in the CDR3. The V gene's germline CDR1 is SGHDN and CDR2 FVKESK. This CDR3 reads CASSPRLNSYEQYF. CDR3 in DNA: TGTGCCAGCAGCCCAAGACTGAACTCCTACGAGCAGTACTTC.

This clone was counted ten times or more. The chain uses TRBV6-1 and TRBJ1-4, with 7 bases aligning to TRBD1. Germline V gene sequence: CDR1 MNHNS, CDR2 SASEGT. The junction had 4 bases not matched to a gene; V was cut back by 4 bases and J by 2 bases. The length of the CDR3 is 15 residues. The CDR3 reads CASSVMTGTNEKLFF. CDR3 nucleotide sequence: TGTGCCAGCAGTGTTATGACAGGGACTAATGAAAAACTGTTTTTT.

The chain carries TRBV27 and TRBJ2-6; D remains ambiguous. V lost 3 bases and J 2 bases, leaving 8 bases between the germline ends. The CDR3 consists of 15 residues. Per germline, CDR1 MNHEY and CDR2 SMNVEV (reference sequence). The CDR3 sequence is CASSFRGTGANVLTF. In nucleotides, the CDR3 is TGTGCCAGCAGTTTTAGAGGAACTGGGGCCAACGTCCTGACTTTC.

The chain links TRBV30 to TRBJ2-7; 7 bases match TRBD1. The ends lost 1 base at V and 6 bases at J; junction bases unmatched: 9. The germline V gene encodes CDR1 GTSNPN and CDR2 SVGIG (reference sequence). The CDR3 has 14 amino acids. CDR3 amino acids: CAWSGMTGPSEQYF. CDR3 DNA: TGTGCCTGGAGTGGAATGACAGGGCCCAGCGAGCAGTACTTC.

V is TRBV19 and J is TRBJ1-6; tentative D call: TRBD1 (6 bases). V lost 9 bases and J lost 6, with 21 bases in between. The CDR3 contains 16 residues. Germline V gene lookup returns CDR1 LNHDA and CDR2 SQIVND (reference sequence). CDR3 bases: TGTGCCAGCCGGGGAAGGGGAACAGGGCGTAATTCACCCCTCCACTTT. It translates to CASRGRGTGRNSPLHF.